These 20 T cell receptor beta chains came from one sample sequenced in a study of T cell repertoires in cytomegalovirus infection. The antigens these receptors bind are not known. TCRdb re-analysed the reads in MiXCR, keeping a single row per CDR3 protein. The sample includes fewer than 1,000,000 distinct CDR3 sequences, approximately 31% of them seen just once. The source material was cultured CD8+ T cells from PBMCs, sampled from culture after CMV antigen stimulation. These receptors came from a human donor in good health (CMV status not recorded). Some clones in this sample may be carry-over from other donors' samples.

This clonotype has only a few counts. The CDR3 here is CASSPRLAGEYNEQFF. The CDR3 nucleotides are TGTGCCAGTAGTCCACGACTAGCGGGGGAATACAATGAGCAGTTCTTC. This chain links TRBV19 with TRBJ2-1; 12 bases agree with TRBD2. The germline gives CDR1 LNHDA, CDR2 SQIVND (reference sequence). J lost 4 bases, V lost 5 bases, and 6 bases had no gene match. This CDR3 is built from 16 residues.

The chain couples TRBV7-8 to TRBJ2-3, with 12 bases fitting TRBD2. V shed 2 bases and J 2 bases; nucleotides not matched to a gene: 8. CDR1 and CDR2 from the germline V gene are SGHVS and FQNEAQ. The CDR3 spans 18 residues. The CDR3 DNA reads as TGTGCCAGCAGCTTACCCCTGACTAGCGGGGGATACACAGATACGCAGTATTTT. This translates into CASSLPLTSGGYTDTQYF.

This clonotype was seen once. The V and J genes are TRBV24-1 and TRBJ2-5; D is unresolved. The length of the CDR3 is 12 residues. V was cut by 4 bases and J by 5 bases, with 7 bases left in between. Germline CDR1 is KGHDR and CDR2 is SFDVKD. CDR3 coding DNA: TGTGCCACCAGTGAAAACGGGGAGACCCAGTACTTC. Encoded protein: CATSENGETQYF.

This clonotype was counted ten times or more. This chain joins TRBV7-6 and TRBJ1-1, with D hard to call. The CDR3 totals 14 residues. Germline loops: CDR1 SGHVS, CDR2 FNYEAQ. The V gene lost 5 bases and the J gene lost 4 bases, with 14 bases spanning the gap. The CDR3 region has the DNA TGTGCCAGCAGCAAAGAGCCGATTGGCACTGAAGCTTTCTTT. This translates into CASSKEPIGTEAFF.

This clonotype was detected only a few times. The chain is built from TRBV4-1 and TRBJ2-1; D possibly uses TRBD1 or TRBD2 (5 bases each). CDR1 MGHRA and CDR2 YSYEKL come from the germline V gene. V dropped 3 bases and J dropped 11 bases, with 11 bases sitting between them. The CDR3 extends over 12 amino acids. The CDR3 spells CASSQLEGKQFF. The CDR3 nucleotides are TGCGCCAGCAGCCAGCTCGAGGGGAAGCAGTTCTTC.

This clonotype appeared a few times. This chain joins TRBV28 and TRBJ2-7; TRBD2 matches 7 bases. This CDR3 is 14 amino acids long. V dropped 8 bases and J dropped 2; count of bases not matched to a gene: 9. Germline V gene data show CDR1 as MDHEN and CDR2 as SYDVKM. As DNA, the CDR3 is TGTGCCAGCGCTAAAACGGGGGGTGCCTACGAGCAGTACGTC. Translation: CASAKTGGAYEQYV.

The table lists this clonotype with a few counts. The J gene is TRBJ2-5, the V gene TRBV12-3 or TRBV12-4; 10 nucleotides match TRBD1. The CDR3 is 16 amino acids. V lost 3 bases, J lost 5 bases, and 9 bases stayed unmatched. This chain's CDR3 is CASSFRQGAGFETQYF. The CDR3 bases are TGTGCCAGCAGTTTTAGACAGGGGGCTGGTTTTGAGACCCAGTACTTC.

The chain has TRBV27 and TRBJ2-3; 10 nucleotides align to TRBD2. The CDR3 sequence is 17 residues long. V was clipped by 3 bases and J by 0 bases; unmatched bases: 6. CDR1 MNHEY and CDR2 SMNVEV come from the germline V gene (reference sequence). The CDR3: CASSLDGLAASTDTQYF. The CDR3 DNA reads TGTGCCAGCAGTTTGGACGGACTAGCGGCTAGCACAGATACGCAGTATTTT.

The sample holds many counts of this clonotype. The chain combines TRBV11-2 with TRBJ2-7; maybe TRBD1 (5 bases). This CDR3 has 16 amino acids. Germline lookup yields CDR1 SGHAT and CDR2 FQNNGV. V was clipped by 2 bases and J by 1 base, with 15 bases between them. The CDR3 loop is CASSLYRRGRSYEQYF. The CDR3 nucleotides are TGTGCCAGCAGCTTATACCGTAGGGGCAGGTCCTACGAGCAGTACTTC.

The table lists this clonotype with a few counts. The gene calls are TRBV6-5 and TRBJ2-2; possible D gene TRBD2, 6 bases. The germline gives CDR1 MNHEY, CDR2 SVGAGI. Trimming stripped 0 bases from V and 8 bases from J, with 10 bases between. The CDR3 is 14 residues long. CDR3 sequence (DNA): TGTGCCAGCAGTTACTCGAAAGCGGGTGGGGAGCTGTTTTTT. As protein: CASSYSKAGGELFF.

This chain connects TRBV4-1 to TRBJ1-1, with D perhaps matching TRBD1 (5 bases). The germline V gene has CDR1 MGHRA and CDR2 YSYEKL. V was clipped by 0 bases and J by 4 bases, with 9 bases between them. The CDR3 is 14 amino acids. CDR3 residues: CASSQEVGGTEAFF. CDR3 sequence (DNA): TGCGCCAGCAGCCAAGAGGTTGGGGGCACTGAAGCTTTCTTT.

The V and J genes are TRBV27 and TRBJ1-2; D perhaps matches TRBD1 (5 bases). V lost 6 bases and J 8 bases, leaving 10 bases between the germline ends. Germline values: CDR1 MNHEY, CDR2 SMNVEV (reference sequence). This CDR3 region has 11 residues. The CDR3 DNA is TGTGCCAGCAGGAGGGGCGACGGCTACACCTTC. Translation gives CASRRGDGYTF.

This clonotype was seen a few times. This sequence joins TRBV7-3 and TRBJ1-1, with D perhaps matching TRBD1 (6 bases). The CDR3 extends over 16 amino acids. Trimming shortened V by 8 bases and J by 1 base, and 20 bases separated the two germline ends. In germline, CDR1 is SGHTA, CDR2 FQGTGA. The CDR3: CASQGTRVLENTEAFF. In DNA form, the CDR3 reads TGTGCCAGCCAAGGGACACGGGTCTTGGAGAACACTGAAGCTTTCTTT.

This clonotype was observed many times. The chain recombines TRBV12-3 or TRBV12-4 with TRBJ2-1, with 7 bases lining up with TRBD2. The ends lost 5 bases at V and 8 bases at J; junction bases unmatched: 3. The CDR3 runs 12 residues. The CDR3, as DNA: TGTGCCAGCAGTCTAAGCGGGGATGAGCAGTTCTTC. It codes for CASSLSGDEQFF.

The V call is TRBV5-5, the J call TRBJ2-7, with TRBD1 matching 10 bases. The CDR3 runs 18 residues. The V gene's germline CDR1 is SGHKS and CDR2 YYEKEE (reference sequence). This chain's CDR3 is CAGSLEGQGPTPQYEQYV. In DNA, the CDR3 is TGTGCCGGCAGCTTGGAGGGACAGGGGCCCACCCCCCAATACGAGCAGTACGTC.

V gene TRBV4-1 combines with J gene TRBJ2-5; D possibly corresponds to TRBD2 (6 bases). Trimming took 6 bases from V and 2 from J, leaving 10 bases between them. Germline CDR1 is MGHRA and CDR2 is YSYEKL. The CDR3 consists of 13 residues. In DNA, the CDR3 is TGCGCCAGCAGGGGACTTGCTCAAGAGACCCAGTACTTC. As protein: CASRGLAQETQYF.

This sequence joins TRBV2 and TRBJ2-5; 8 bases map to TRBD2. V lost 8 bases, J lost 4 bases, and 18 bases stayed unmatched. Germline CDR1 is SNHLY and CDR2 is FYNNEI. There are 17 residues in the CDR3. The CDR3 DNA reads TGTGCCAGCGGACTAAAGGATCCGGGACTAGGAGTAGAGACCCAGTACTTC. Amino acids: CASGLKDPGLGVETQYF.

The rearrangement uses TRBV15 and TRBJ2-3; no clear D. CDR1 LNHNV and CDR2 YYDKDF come from the germline V gene (reference sequence). Trimming cost V 0 bases and J 2 bases, with 15 bases left between them. The CDR3 totals 17 residues. The CDR3 reads CATSRDQRVTHTDTQYF. In nucleotides, the CDR3 is TGTGCCACCAGCAGAGATCAAAGGGTCACCCACACAGATACGCAGTATTTT.

Notes on this clonotype: A read error may account for a junction end that differs from germline. The CDR3 sequence: CVSSEGQATGELFF. The CDR3 coding sequence is TGTGTCAGCAGCGAGGGACAGGCCACCGGGGAGCTGTTTTTT. The rearrangement uses TRBV7-9 and TRBJ2-2; 8 nucleotides line up with TRBD1. CDR3 size: 14 residues. Germline CDR1 and CDR2: SEHNR and FQNEAQ (reference sequence).

The chain couples TRBV19 to TRBJ2-1; TRBD1 matches 9 bases. V was pared by 5 bases and J by 5 bases, with 7 bases of the junction left unmatched. The CDR3 consists of 15 residues. Germline-derived CDR1 and CDR2 are LNHDA and SQIVND (reference sequence). The CDR3 DNA follows: TGTGCCAGTAGTGTTTCGGGACAGGGCAACAATGAGCAGTTCTTC. It is translated as CASSVSGQGNNEQFF.